These 11 T cell receptor beta chains came from one sample sequenced in a study of T cells in Graves' hyperthyroidism and ophthalmopathy. Amplification of TCR beta CDR3 regions used RNA as the template. The primer set for the first-round RT-PCR of the TCR CDR3 was HTBI. TCRdb reanalysed the multiplex PCR reads using MiXCR and keeps one entry per CDR3 protein. There are 480,000 or so distinct CDR3 sequences in the sample; 40% to 50% occur only once, and about two fifths lies in the top ten. Sequencing used peripheral blood or thyroid tissue (not recorded which). Receptors were obtained from an adult woman with Graves' disease, either hyperthyroidism or ophthalmopathy (not recorded which).

There are a few counts of this clonotype. The chain joins TRBV7-9 to TRBJ2-5, with TRBD1 identical over 10 bases. With 5 bases clipped from V and 13 bases from J, the junction kept 4 bases outside the gene matches. The CDR3 consists of 11 residues. Germline CDR1 is SEHNR and CDR2 is FQNEAQ (reference sequence). The CDR3 spells CASSHRDRGYF. CDR3 coding DNA: TGTGCCAGCAGCCACCGGGACAGGGGGTACTTC.

V and J are TRBV19 and TRBJ1-1; tentative D call: TRBD1 (6 bases). Germline CDR1 reads LNHDA; CDR2 reads SQIVND (reference sequence). The CDR3 is 15 residues long. The germline V and J ends were trimmed by 5 bases and 4 bases, with 17 bases remaining between them. CDR3 sequence: CASSRAGTFSTEAFF. DNA for the CDR3: TGTGCCAGTAGTCGTGCCGGGACATTTAGCACTGAAGCTTTCTTT.

Note on this clonotype: The limits of the CDR3 on the DNA are not certain, so only TCRdb's listed CDR3 is given. This chain's CDR3 is CSVPKTPSRGGYTFGSGGGETQYF. The V call is TRBV29-1, the J call TRBJ2-5; whether TRBD1, the table's D call, matches the DNA was not checked. Germline V gives CDR1 SQVTM, CDR2 ANQGSEA. Counting both end residues, the CDR3 totals 24 amino acids.

This clonotype showed up many times. The chain combines TRBV6-6 with TRBJ1-5; 7 positions match TRBD1. CDR3 length: 15 amino acids. V shed 0 bases, J shed 7 bases, and the junction held 6 bases outside the gene matches. Germline V lookup: CDR1 MNHNY, CDR2 SVGAGI (reference sequence). The CDR3 coding sequence is TGTGCCAGCAGTTACTCGGCAGGGGGTCGGCAGCCCCAGCATTTT. It codes for CASSYSAGGRQPQHF.

The chain uses TRBV7-2 and TRBJ1-5; no clear D gene. V was trimmed by 2 bases and J by 9 bases, leaving 20 bases between them. This CDR3 has 16 amino acids. CDR1 SGHTA and CDR2 FQGNSA come from the germline V gene. The CDR3 loop reads CASSLSIRTSGRPQHF. CDR3 nucleotide sequence: TGTGCCAGCAGCTTAAGCATCCGGACTAGCGGGAGGCCCCAGCATTTT.

V is TRBV14 and J is TRBJ1-1; perhaps TRBD1 as D (6 bases). The CDR3 is 13 amino acids. The V and J ends lost 4 bases and 7 bases respectively, with 13 bases between them. Germline CDR1 and CDR2: SGHDN and FVKESK. CDR3 sequence (DNA): TGTGCCAGCAGCCCCCTCGGGGGGCGTGAAGCTTTCTTT. Translation: CASSPLGGREAFF.

The table lists this clonotype with a few counts. The chain links TRBV29-1 to TRBJ2-3; 10 bases are a match to TRBD1. With V trimmed by 6 bases and J by 4 bases, 7 bases remained unmatched. The CDR3 totals 14 residues. Germline V gives CDR1 SQVTM, CDR2 ANQGSEA. DNA of the CDR3: TGCAGCGTCCGTCCCGGGACAGGGGCAGATACGCAGTATTTT. It yields the protein CSVRPGTGADTQYF.

The rearrangement links TRBV7-2 to TRBJ2-5; D remains unclear. CDR1 is SGHTA and CDR2 is FQGNSA in the germline V gene. The ends were cut back, 2 bases at V and 3 bases at J, with 7 bases in the middle. The CDR3 totals 13 residues. CDR3 bases: TGTGCCAGCAGCTTACGGTCAGAAGAGACCCAGTACTTC. It encodes CASSLRSEETQYF. Using reference TRBV7-2 and TRBJ2-5 for the parts outside the CDR3, the full variable domain is GAGVSQSPSNKVTEKGKDVELRCDPISGHTALYWYRQSLGQGLEFLIYFQGNSAPDKSGLPSDRFSAERTGGSVSTLTIQRTQQEDSAVYLCASSLRSEETQYFGPGTRLLVL.

V usage is TRBV27 and J usage is TRBJ1-5, with D tentatively TRBD1 (6 bases). Germline loops: CDR1 MNHEY, CDR2 SMNVEV (reference sequence). The CDR3 has 13 amino acids. V dropped 4 bases and J dropped 5 bases, with 9 bases sitting between them. The CDR3 is CASSSGEHQPQHF. For the CDR3, the DNA is TGTGCCAGCAGTTCAGGGGAGCATCAGCCCCAGCATTTT.

This clonotype was recorded many times. The chain links TRBV20-1 to TRBJ1-1; weak D call: TRBD1 (5 bases). The germline CDR1 and CDR2 sequences are DFQATT and SNEGSKA (reference sequence). V was cut by 5 bases and J by 10 bases, with 14 bases left in between. The CDR3 has 11 residues. For the CDR3, the DNA is TGCAGTGCTCTCTTCGGACAACGAGCTTTCTTT. Its protein product is CSALFGQRAFF.

Notes on this clonotype: This could be a read error, since a much larger clone is one nucleotide away. J is TRBJ2-7 and V is TRBV5-1; D gene uncertain. The CDR3 length is 12 residues. Germline V lookup: CDR1 SGHRS, CDR2 YFSETQ. CDR3 sequence reads: CASSFEGFEQCF. CDR3 bases: TGCGCCAGCAGCTTCGAAGGCTTCGAGCAGTGCTTC.